These 31 T cell receptor beta chains were sequenced from one sample in a study of blood T cell repertoires in COVID-19. Libraries were prepared by immunoSEQ multiplex PCR; TCRdb keeps only in-frame clonotypes and omits some of them. The sample holds 200,000 to 250,000 clones, 80% to 90% seen once. The sequencing input was PBMCs or T cells enriched from blood (not recorded which). These receptors all come from a woman aged 30 to 39 who had been exposed to COVID-19.

This clone was detected only once. The genes are TRBV5-5 and TRBJ1-2; D is unclear. The germline CDR1 and CDR2 sequences are SGHKS and YYEKEE (reference sequence). CDR3 length equals 12 residues. The V end lost 3 bases, the J end lost 5 bases, and 8 bases lay between the germline ends. The CDR3 region has the DNA TGTGCCAGCAGCTCCGGGATGTATGGCTACACCTTC. Protein: CASSSGMYGYTF.

The chain uses TRBV6-5 and TRBJ1-5; D remains ambiguous. V gave up 0 bases and J gave up 7 bases, with 10 bases separating them. CDR1 and CDR2 (germline): MNHEY, SVGAGI. The CDR3 is made up of 14 amino acids. The CDR3 nucleotides are TGTGCCAGCAGTTACTCTTCTGTGGGCCAGCCCCAGCATTTT. The encoded protein is CASSYSSVGQPQHF.

This clone was recorded only once. The chain uses TRBV15 and TRBJ2-5; 8 bases fit TRBD1. V gave up 1 base and J gave up 3 bases; unmatched junction bases: 1. The CDR3 is 14 amino acids. CDR1 is LNHNV and CDR2 is YYDKDF in the germline V gene (reference sequence). CDR3 in amino acids: CATSRVTGEETQYF. The CDR3 DNA is TGTGCCACCAGCAGAGTGACAGGGGAAGAGACCCAGTACTTC.

The chain uses TRBV3-1 (or the pseudogene TRBV3-2) and TRBJ1-5; D gene ambiguous. Germline V gives CDR1 LGHDT, CDR2 YNNKEL (reference sequence). V lost 4 bases to trimming and J lost 4 bases, with 8 bases between them. The CDR3 runs 13 residues. The DNA of the CDR3 is TGTGCCAGCAGCCGGGGAGGGAATCAGCCCCAGCATTTT. This gives the protein CASSRGGNQPQHF.

Only a few counts were recorded for this clone. The V and J genes are TRBV28 and TRBJ1-2; no reliable D call. This CDR3 is built from 13 residues. V dropped 3 bases and J dropped 2 bases, with 7 bases sitting between them. Germline loops: CDR1 MDHEN, CDR2 SYDVKM. CDR3 sequence reads: CASSFPQNYGYTF. DNA for the CDR3: TGTGCCAGCAGTTTCCCACAAAACTATGGCTACACCTTC.

The chain combines TRBV11-2 with TRBJ2-3; 8 bases match TRBD2. Per germline, CDR1 SGHAT and CDR2 FQNNGV. The J segment lost 2 bases and the V segment lost 6 bases, leaving 10 bases of the junction unmatched. This CDR3 spans 16 amino acids. The CDR3 bases are TGTGCCAGCAGTTATACTGGGCGGGAGGCCACAGATACGCAGTATTTT. Translation: CASSYTGREATDTQYF. The whole variable domain, remainder taken from reference TRBV11-2 and TRBJ2-3, is EAGVAQSPRYKIIEKRQSVAFWCNPISGHATLYWYQQILGQGPKLLIQFQNNGVVDDSQLPKDRFSAERLKGVDSTLKIQPAKLEDSAVYLCASSYTGREATDTQYFGPGTRLTVL.

The chain has TRBV19 and TRBJ1-5, with D possibly being TRBD1 (5 bases). The germline gives CDR1 LNHDA, CDR2 SQIVND (reference sequence). CDR3 length equals 16 residues. V dropped 1 base and J dropped 0 bases, with 10 bases sitting between them. This CDR3 is CASSIGRGYSNQPQHF. In DNA form, the CDR3 reads TGTGCCAGTAGTATAGGAAGGGGATATAGCAATCAGCCCCAGCATTTT.

The chain combines TRBV30 with TRBJ1-2; D is ambiguous. V dropped 2 bases and J dropped 11 bases, with 12 bases sitting between them. Germline lookup yields CDR1 GTSNPN and CDR2 SVGIG (reference sequence). The CDR3 loop spans 11 amino acids. The CDR3 DNA reads as TGTGCCTGGAGTCCTGAGACTTCATACACCTTC. Translated, it gives CAWSPETSYTF.

CDR3 in DNA: TGCAGCGTTCTGGACAGTTCTCAAGAGACCCAGTACTTC. It codes for CSVLDSSQETQYF. The gene calls are TRBV29-1 and TRBJ2-5; weak D call: TRBD1 (6 bases). V was cut by 5 bases and J by 2 bases, with 12 bases left in between. Per the germline V gene, CDR1 is SQVTM and CDR2 is ANQGSEA. The CDR3 contains 13 residues.

The chain is built from TRBV19 and TRBJ2-5, with D perhaps matching TRBD1 (5 bases). Between the trimmed V and J ends, which lost 3 bases and 1 base, there was a span of 9 bases. Germline lookup yields CDR1 LNHDA and CDR2 SQIVND (reference sequence). This CDR3 is 14 amino acids long. The CDR3 nucleotides are TGTGCCAGTAGTATTCAGGGTAGCCAAGAGACCCAGTACTTC. Translated: CASSIQGSQETQYF.

J is TRBJ1-2 and V is TRBV6-5; 8 nucleotides match TRBD1. CDR3 length: 15 residues. Germline CDR1 and CDR2: MNHEY and SVGAGI. V trimming: 4 bases; J trimming: 7 bases; junction bases outside the gene matches: 11. The CDR3 DNA reads as TGTGCCAGCAGTTTATGGGACAGGAGTTCGCCTGGCTACACCTTC. This gives the protein CASSLWDRSSPGYTF.

J is TRBJ2-7 and V is TRBV5-1; D is possibly TRBD1 (5 bases). The V gene's germline CDR1 is SGHRS and CDR2 YFSETQ. V dropped 0 bases and J dropped 7 bases, with 14 bases sitting between them. This CDR3 is 14 amino acids long. CDR3 in DNA: TGCGCCAGCAGCTTGGAGGTAGGGGAAGGGGAGCAGTACTTC. Its protein product is CASSLEVGEGEQYF. The whole variable domain, filled in from reference TRBV5-1 and TRBJ2-7, reads KAGVTQTPRYLIKTRGQQVTLSCSPISGHRSVSWYQQTPGQGLQFLFEYFSETQRNKGNFPGRFSGRQFSNSRSEMNVSTLELGDSALYLCASSLEVGEGEQYFGPGTRLTVT.

The genes are TRBV27 and TRBJ2-1, with D perhaps matching TRBD1 (5 bases). This CDR3 region has 14 residues. The V gene's germline CDR1 is MNHEY and CDR2 SMNVEV (reference sequence). Trimming pared 5 bases from V and 2 bases from J, leaving 10 bases between. The CDR3 bases are TGTGCCAGCAGTCGTCAGGGTCCCTACAATGAGCAGTTCTTC. This translates into CASSRQGPYNEQFF.

The genes are TRBV5-4 and TRBJ1-6; D remains ambiguous. Trimming stripped 3 bases from V and 8 bases from J, with 15 bases between. The CDR3 length is 15 residues. CDR1 SGHNT and CDR2 YYREEE come from the germline V gene (reference sequence). This CDR3 reads CASSSPAEGYSPLHF. Written as DNA, the CDR3 is TGTGCCAGCAGCTCCCCCGCGGAGGGCTATTCACCCCTCCACTTT.

The J gene is TRBJ1-5, the V gene TRBV18, with TRBD1 matching over 9 bases. In germline, CDR1 is KGHSH, CDR2 LQKENI. The J segment lost 7 bases and the V segment lost 4 bases, leaving 8 bases of the junction unmatched. The CDR3 covers 15 residues. The DNA of the CDR3 is TGTGCCAGCTCACGGGACAGGGAAGGGAGGCAGCCCCAGCATTTT. Residues: CASSRDREGRQPQHF. The entire variable domain, with the rest obtained from reference TRBV18 and TRBJ1-5, is as follows: NAGVMQNPRHLVRRRGQEARLRCSPMKGHSHVYWYRQLPEEGLKFMVYLQKENIIDESGMPKERFSAEFPKEGPSILRIQQVVRGDSAAYFCASSRDREGRQPQHFGDGTRLSIL.

This chain links TRBV13 with TRBJ1-2; TRBD1 is a possible D gene (6 bases). This CDR3 spans 14 amino acids. V gave up 5 bases and J gave up 8 bases, with 18 bases separating them. Germline CDR1 PRHDT, CDR2 FYEKMQ (reference sequence). DNA for the CDR3: TGTGCCAGCAGCCTTTGGGGCGGGGGACAAGGCTACACCTTC. Amino acids: CASSLWGGGQGYTF.

The CDR3 protein is CASSWLGLAGRETQYF. CDR3 nucleotide sequence: TGTGCCAGCAGTTGGCTGGGACTAGCGGGACGAGAGACCCAGTACTTC. V usage is TRBV28 and J usage is TRBJ2-5; 13 nucleotides match TRBD2. V lost 4 bases to trimming and J lost 4 bases; unmatched junction nucleotides: 6. Germline assignment: CDR1 MDHEN and CDR2 SYDVKM. This CDR3 comprises 16 residues.

The chain uses TRBV11-2 and TRBJ1-1; no clear D. Trimming left V 3 bases short and J 1 base short, with 9 bases between. The CDR3 spans 14 residues. The germline CDR1 and CDR2 sequences are SGHAT and FQNNGV. The CDR3 here is CASSFDHRNTEAFF. CDR3 nucleotide sequence: TGTGCCAGCAGCTTTGACCACAGGAACACTGAAGCTTTCTTT.

This sequence joins TRBV6-1 and TRBJ2-7, with TRBD2 matching over 10 bases. Germline V gives CDR1 MNHNS, CDR2 SASEGT. The J segment lost 6 bases and the V segment lost 4 bases, leaving 6 bases of the junction unmatched. The CDR3 runs 14 residues. The DNA of the CDR3 is TGTGCCAGCAGTGTAGCGGGAGGCTTTCGCGAGCAGTACTTC. Amino acid sequence: CASSVAGGFREQYF.

V is TRBV12-5 and J is TRBJ2-7; a possible D gene is TRBD1 (6 bases). This CDR3 comprises 18 residues. The germline gives CDR1 LGHNT, CDR2 FRNRAP. Trimming removed 0 bases from V and 1 base from J, with 19 bases in between. In nucleotides, the CDR3 is TGTGCTAGTGGTTTGGTACTTGGAACGAAAGGGGGATCCTACGAGCAGTACTTC. It codes for CASGLVLGTKGGSYEQYF.

The V call is TRBV11-2, the J call TRBJ2-6, with D perhaps matching TRBD1 (6 bases). The ends were cut back, 5 bases at V and 2 bases at J, with 16 bases in the middle. The length of the CDR3 is 17 residues. Germline V gene sequence: CDR1 SGHAT, CDR2 FQNNGV. CDR3 loop: CASSLHRVVAGANVLTF. Written as DNA, the CDR3 is TGTGCCAGCAGCCTTCACAGGGTGGTGGCTGGGGCCAACGTCCTGACTTTC.

The chain joins TRBV9 to TRBJ1-6; D might be TRBD1 (6 bases). V was clipped by 4 bases and J by 3 bases, with 11 bases between them. This CDR3 is 15 amino acids long. Germline CDR1 SGDLS, CDR2 YYNGEE. The CDR3 region is CASSFGQSYNSPLHF. CDR3 nucleotide sequence: TGTGCCAGCAGCTTTGGACAGAGCTATAATTCACCCCTCCACTTT.

The chain combines TRBV11-2 with TRBJ1-2; 9 positions agree with TRBD1. V trimming: 7 bases; J trimming: 4 bases; junction bases outside the gene matches: 13. Germline values: CDR1 SGHAT, CDR2 FQNNGV. The CDR3 covers 16 residues. CDR3 nucleotide sequence: TGTGCCAGCACCCAAACCGGGACAGGGTTCATCTATGGCTACACCTTC. Translated: CASTQTGTGFIYGYTF.

The chain has TRBV30 and TRBJ2-1; 10 bases match TRBD2. CDR1 is GTSNPN and CDR2 is SVGIG in the germline V gene (reference sequence). The junction had 4 bases not matched to a gene; V was cut back by 0 bases and J by 2 bases. The CDR3 length is 16 residues. The CDR3 loop reads CAWSVWTSGTYNEQFF. The CDR3, as DNA: TGTGCCTGGAGTGTATGGACTAGCGGTACCTACAATGAGCAGTTCTTC.

This sequence joins TRBV2 and TRBJ1-1; 7 nucleotides agree with TRBD1. The V and J ends lost 7 bases and 1 base, in that order; junction bases with no gene match: 18. The CDR3 is made up of 18 amino acids. Germline loops: CDR1 SNHLY, CDR2 FYNNEI. The CDR3 spells CASTAIRQGRVTNTEAFF. CDR3 nucleotides: TGTGCCAGCACCGCGATTAGACAGGGACGTGTGACGAACACTGAAGCTTTCTTT.

To note about this clone: Other DNA sequences of this sample code for an identical CDR3. The gene calls are TRBV7-8 and TRBJ1-2; D is perhaps TRBD1 (6 bases). Trimming cost V 5 bases and J 0 bases, with 13 bases left between them. Per the germline V gene, CDR1 is SGHVS and CDR2 is FQNEAQ. The CDR3 has 15 residues. The CDR3, as DNA: TGTGCCAGCAGCCCACTGACAGGAGCTAACTATGGCTACACCTTC. Its translation is CASSPLTGANYGYTF.

The chain employs TRBV30 and TRBJ1-5, with D possibly being TRBD1 (5 bases). The CDR3 runs 13 residues. V was cut by 0 bases and J by 4 bases, with 7 bases left in between. Germline-derived CDR1 and CDR2 are GTSNPN and SVGIG (reference sequence). The CDR3 DNA follows: TGTGCCTGGAGTGTAGGGGCTAATCAGCCCCAGCATTTT. It codes for CAWSVGANQPQHF.

The V gene is TRBV4-1, the J gene TRBJ1-4, with 7 nucleotides matching TRBD1. CDR1 and CDR2 (germline): MGHRA, YSYEKL. V lost 3 bases to trimming and J lost 7 bases; unmatched junction nucleotides: 17. This CDR3 comprises 18 residues. The CDR3 DNA is TGCGCCAGCAGCCACCCTCGGACAGGACCCCGCAGGGTTGAAAAACTGTTTTTT. Residues: CASSHPRTGPRRVEKLFF.

The chain employs TRBV19 and TRBJ1-2; 8 bases map to TRBD1. This CDR3 has 15 amino acids. The germline gives CDR1 LNHDA, CDR2 SQIVND (reference sequence). With V trimmed by 5 bases and J by 6 bases, 11 bases remained unmatched. This chain's CDR3 is CASSSFSGTGHGYTF. The DNA for the CDR3 is TGTGCCAGTAGTTCATTCTCCGGGACAGGCCATGGCTACACCTTC. Drawing the rest from reference TRBV19 and TRBJ1-2, the complete variable domain is DGGITQSPKYLFRKEGQNVTLSCEQNLNHDAMYWYRQDPGQGLRLIYYSQIVNDFQKGDIAEGYSVSREKKESFPLTVTSAQKNPTAFYLCASSSFSGTGHGYTFGSGTRLTVV.

The V call is TRBV6-1, the J call TRBJ2-7; no clear D gene. This CDR3 has 12 amino acids. V was pared by 3 bases and J by 6 bases, with 9 bases between. Germline CDR1 is MNHNS and CDR2 is SASEGT. CDR3 DNA: TGTGCCAGCAGTGAGCCACCGGGCGAGCAGTACTTC. It specifies CASSEPPGEQYF.

The J gene is TRBJ2-2, the V gene TRBV27; 10 nucleotides match TRBD2. The V and J ends lost 5 bases and 6 bases, in that order; junction bases with no gene match: 3. This CDR3 is 14 amino acids long. Germline CDR1 and CDR2: MNHEY and SMNVEV (reference sequence). The CDR3 is CASSPLAGAGELFF. The CDR3 DNA reads TGTGCCAGCAGTCCCCTAGCGGGAGCCGGGGAGCTGTTTTTT.